This T cell receptor beta chain emerged from a study of OX40 agonist ivuxolimab in advanced cancers. Overall study: Prior anti-PD-1, anti-PD-L1 or anti-CTLA-4 therapy did not bar entry, and about 38% had some. Three patients, one with hepatocellular carcinoma and two with cutaneous melanoma, achieved partial responses. Study-wide points: CD4+ and CD8+ blood T cells expanded clonally by week 6 at 0.1 to 3.0 mg/kg.

Using immunoSEQ multiplex PCR, the repertoire was profiled, and TCRdb retains in-frame clones only, with some absent. There are around 80,000 clones in the sample; approximately 85% occur only once, and 2% to 3% lies in the top ten. Concerning this clone: Its antigen remains unknown.

Autoimmune disease history or systemic immunosuppression excluded patients. The sequenced sample was CD4+ or CD8+ T cells sorted from blood, obtained in a trial of the OX40 agonist ivuxolimab. The clonotype comes from an adult with an advanced solid tumor such as melanoma, head and neck, liver or kidney cancer.

The CDR3 region has the DNA TGTGCCAGCAGCTTTGGTAAACGGGCGGAAGAGACCCAGTACTTC. It codes for CASSFGKRAEETQYF. The chain combines TRBV5-8 with TRBJ2-5; unclear D gene. Germline CDR1 is SGHTS and CDR2 is YDEGEE. V was clipped by 2 bases and J by 3 bases, with 14 bases between them. The CDR3 length is 15 residues.